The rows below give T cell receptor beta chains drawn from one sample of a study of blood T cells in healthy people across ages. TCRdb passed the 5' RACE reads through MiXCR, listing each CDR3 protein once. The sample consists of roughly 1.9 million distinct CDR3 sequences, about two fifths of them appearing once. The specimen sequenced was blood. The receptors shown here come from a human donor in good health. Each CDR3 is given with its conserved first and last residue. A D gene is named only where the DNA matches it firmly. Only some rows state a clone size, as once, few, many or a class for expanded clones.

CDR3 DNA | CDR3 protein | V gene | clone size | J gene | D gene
TGTGCCAGCAGCTTAATGGGGGCTACCAATGAGCAGTTCTTC | CASSLMGATNEQFF | TRBV7-3 | few | TRBJ2-1 | .
TGTGCCTGCAGCTTAGTCTCTGAGGGGAACTATGGCTACACCTTC | CACSLVSEGNYGYTF | TRBV7-2 | . | TRBJ1-2 | .
TGTGCCAGCAGCTTCCTCCGGAGGCACTACGAGCAGTACTTC | CASSFLRRHYEQYF | TRBV5-6 | . | TRBJ2-7 | .
TGTGCCAGCAGCTCGGGACAGATGAGCTCTGGGGCCAACGTCCTGACTTTC | CASSSGQMSSGANVLTF | TRBV7-9 | few | TRBJ2-6 | TRBD1
TGTGCCAGCAGCCAAGAGGGGGCCAAGGTAACAGATACGCAGTATTTT | CASSQEGAKVTDTQYF | TRBV9 | . | TRBJ2-3 | TRBD1
TGCAGTGCTAGTGGGACTAGCGGGAGCAACACAGATACGCAGTATTTT | CSASGTSGSNTDTQYF | TRBV20-1 | . | TRBJ2-3 | TRBD2
TGTGCCAGCAGCTTATATACGGGGGCTGGTGAAGAACTGTTTTTT | CASSLYTGAGEELFF | TRBV7-6 | . | TRBJ1-4 | .
TGTGCCACCAGTTCAAACCTGGGGGACAGCTACGAGCAGTACTTC | CATSSNLGDSYEQYF | TRBV24-1 | few | TRBJ2-7 | TRBD1
TGTGCCAGCAGCTTGGCCGGACAGGGGACGATTGAAAAACTGTTTTTT | CASSLAGQGTIEKLFF | TRBV7-2 | . | TRBJ1-4 | TRBD1
TGCGGCGGAATTTTAGGTGGGACCCAGTACTTC | CGGILGGTQYF | TRBV29-1 | . | TRBJ2-5 | .
TGTGCCAGCAGGGGGATTAACACTGAAGCTTTCTTT | CASRGINTEAFF | TRBV6-1 | . | TRBJ1-1 | .